These 22 T cell receptor beta chains share one sample of origin, sequenced in a study of cytomegalovirus exposure and HLA in healthy donors (dated by TCRdb to 2015 to 2018). To prepare the library, the immunoSEQ multiplex PCR assay was applied. A mixture of 60 forward primers for TCR Vbeta segments and 13 reverse primers for TCR Jbeta segments was used in the multiplex PCR. TCRdb mirrors the immuneACCESS table, restricted to in-frame sequences. Some clones are absent from its copies; in checked studies, under half trace to an unresolved V gene, and the reason for the others is unknown. The sample table records about 200,000 clones; approximately 78% of these occur just once. The top ten clonotypes cover 6.5% of the sample. The sequenced material came from PBMCs. These receptors were collected from a woman aged 45-65 years in good health and CMV-seropositive.

V gene TRBV15 combines with J gene TRBJ1-6, with TRBD1 as a possible D gene (6 bases). V lost 5 bases, J lost 9 bases, and 17 bases lay in between. This CDR3 is built from 15 residues. Per germline, CDR1 LNHNV and CDR2 YYDKDF (reference sequence). CDR3 amino acids: CATSSGGGSGSPLHF. The CDR3 DNA sequence: TGTGCCACCAGCTCCGGGGGCGGGAGCGGTTCACCCCTCCACTTT. The full variable domain, in which reference TRBV15 and TRBJ1-6 provide the parts outside the CDR3, is DAMVIQNPRYQVTQFGKPVTLSCSQTLNHNVMYWYQQKSSQAPKLLFHYYDKDFNNEADTPDNFQSRRPNTSFCFLDIRSPGLGDTAMYLCATSSGGGSGSPLHFGNGTRLTVT.

This clone was counted once. The chain combines TRBV10-2 with TRBJ2-7; 12 bases are a match to TRBD2. Trimming cost V 6 bases and J 7 bases; bases outside gene matches: 7. CDR3 length equals 14 residues. CDR1 WSHSY and CDR2 SAAADI come from the germline V gene. For the CDR3, the DNA is TGCGCCAGCAGCGCTAGCGGGAGGGCCAGGGAGCAGTACTTC. Translating gives CASSASGRAREQYF.

CDR3 sequence (DNA): TGTGCCAGCAGTCCTCAGGGGGCTAACTATGGCTACACCTTC. This gives the protein CASSPQGANYGYTF. J is TRBJ1-2 and V is TRBV25-1; 7 nucleotides agree with TRBD1. The CDR3 has 14 amino acids. The germline V gene has CDR1 MGHDK and CDR2 SYGVNS. With V trimmed by 5 bases and J by 0 bases, 3 bases remained unmatched.

The chain links TRBV6-6 to TRBJ1-1, with a weak D call TRBD1 (5 bases). Germline values: CDR1 MNHNY, CDR2 SVGAGI (reference sequence). Trimming took off 6 bases at V and 3 bases at J, with 14 bases between the two ends. This CDR3 has 14 amino acids. The CDR3 region has the DNA TGTGCCAGCAGGGGGCGATTTGGGGACACTGAAGCTTTCTTT. As protein: CASRGRFGDTEAFF.

V usage is TRBV2 and J usage is TRBJ2-5; possibly TRBD1 for D (6 bases). Germline-derived CDR1 and CDR2 are SNHLY and FYNNEI. The CDR3 consists of 12 residues. Trimming removed 6 bases at V and 4 bases at J, with 9 bases between. CDR3 bases: TGTGCCAGCAGGGAACAGGGAGAGACCCAGTACTTC. Encoded protein: CASREQGETQYF.

The gene calls are TRBV27 and TRBJ2-7; maybe TRBD1 (6 bases). Germline CDR1 MNHEY, CDR2 SMNVEV (reference sequence). The V gene lost 3 bases and the J gene lost 6 bases, with 15 bases spanning the gap. The CDR3 is 14 residues long. The CDR3 nucleotides read TGTGCCAGCAGTTTCAGGGGACGAAGAAGCGAGCAGTACTTC. It specifies CASSFRGRRSEQYF.

The chain recombines TRBV5-1 with TRBJ2-3; TRBD2 is a possible D gene (6 bases). Germline CDR1 is SGHRS and CDR2 is YFSETQ. The CDR3 totals 13 residues. V was shortened by 1 base and J by 5 bases, with 8 bases between the two germline ends. CDR3 bases: TGCGCCAGCAGCTTGCCTAGCGAAGATACGCAGTATTTT. It codes for CASSLPSEDTQYF.

The chain employs TRBV6-5 and TRBJ2-1; unclear D gene. Trimming shortened V by 7 bases and J by 7 bases, and 8 bases separated the two germline ends. The germline gives CDR1 MNHEY, CDR2 SVGAGI. The CDR3 consists of 11 residues. In DNA, the CDR3 is TGTGCCAGCAAGCGTGGGAATGAGCAGTTCTTC. Translated: CASKRGNEQFF.

The chain is built from TRBV7-8 and TRBJ1-6; the match to TRBD1 covers 9 bases. The CDR3 extends over 17 amino acids. V gave up 2 bases and J gave up 10 bases; unmatched junction bases: 12. Germline-derived CDR1 and CDR2 are SGHVS and FQNEAQ. The CDR3 here is CASSLYPQGQGGSPLHF. The CDR3 DNA reads TGTGCCAGCAGCTTATACCCCCAGGGACAGGGAGGCTCACCCCTCCACTTT.

The chain joins TRBV5-4 to TRBJ2-2; 10 nucleotides align to TRBD1. The CDR3 spans 16 residues. Looked up from germline, CDR1 is SGHNT and CDR2 is YYREEE (reference sequence). V lost 3 bases, J lost 5 bases, and 7 bases stayed unmatched. This CDR3 is CASSSRQGARTGELFF. The CDR3 DNA is TGTGCCAGCAGCTCGCGACAGGGGGCGCGGACCGGGGAGCTGTTTTTT.

In this sample, this clone turned up a few times. This chain connects TRBV19 to TRBJ2-2; weak D call: TRBD1 (6 bases). The germline CDR1 and CDR2 sequences are LNHDA and SQIVND (reference sequence). Deletions cut 7 bases from V and 2 bases from J, with 11 bases between. The CDR3 is made up of 14 amino acids. CDR3 residues: CASTRTVNTGELFF. The CDR3 DNA reads as TGTGCCAGTACCCGGACAGTAAACACCGGGGAGCTGTTTTTT.

The chain is built from TRBV4-1 and TRBJ1-6; D remains unclear. CDR1 MGHRA and CDR2 YSYEKL come from the germline V gene. This CDR3 spans 13 amino acids. V gave up 0 bases and J gave up 9 bases, with 6 bases separating them. This CDR3 is CASSQDTSSPLHF. DNA of the CDR3: TGCGCCAGCAGCCAAGATACTAGTTCACCCCTCCACTTT.

The chain recombines TRBV2 with TRBJ1-5; D gene ambiguous. Germline V gives CDR1 SNHLY, CDR2 FYNNEI. Deletions cut 8 bases from V and 6 bases from J, with 8 bases between. The CDR3 loop spans 11 amino acids. The CDR3 loop reads CASRESQPQHF. The CDR3 DNA follows: TGTGCCAGCCGGGAAAGTCAGCCCCAGCATTTT. The full variable domain, rest sourced from reference TRBV2 and TRBJ1-5, is EPEVTQTPSHQVTQMGQEVILRCVPISNHLYFYWYRQILGQKVEFLVSFYNNEISEKSEIFDDQFSVERPDGSNFTLKIRSTKLEDSAMYFCASRESQPQHFGDGTRLSIL.

The count of this clone is one. The J gene is TRBJ2-7, the V gene TRBV27, with D unclear. The V end was cut by 6 bases, the J end by 1 base, with 10 bases between. Germline CDR1 reads MNHEY; CDR2 reads SMNVEV (reference sequence). The CDR3 is 13 residues long. The CDR3 spells CASRMTGSYEQYF. CDR3 sequence (DNA): TGTGCCAGCAGGATGACGGGTTCCTACGAGCAGTACTTC.

The chain couples TRBV7-2 to TRBJ1-4; no clear D. This CDR3 comprises 15 residues. The ends were cut back, 5 bases at V and 0 bases at J, with 10 bases in the middle. Germline V CDR1 and CDR2: SGHTA, FQGNSA. This CDR3 is CASSAYGATNEKLFF. CDR3 in DNA: TGTGCCAGCAGCGCGTACGGTGCAACTAATGAAAAACTGTTTTTT.

This sequence joins TRBV7-8 and TRBJ1-6, with D maybe TRBD1 (5 bases). The CDR3 covers 14 residues. The V gene's germline CDR1 is SGHVS and CDR2 FQNEAQ. Trimming removed 2 bases from V and 10 bases from J, with 12 bases in between. CDR3 sequence reads: CASSLRGFGSPLHF. For the CDR3, the DNA is TGTGCCAGCAGCTTAAGGGGCTTTGGCTCACCCCTCCACTTT.

The rearrangement links TRBV10-3 to TRBJ1-3, with 7 nucleotides matching TRBD1. The CDR3 is 16 amino acids. V lost 4 bases to trimming and J lost 0 bases; unmatched junction nucleotides: 6. CDR1 is ENHRY, CDR2 SYGVKD, per germline. The DNA for the CDR3 is TGTGCCATCAGTGGGCCAGGGGGTCCCTCTGGAAACACCATATATTTT. It yields the protein CAISGPGGPSGNTIYF.

V usage is TRBV7-2 and J usage is TRBJ1-3; a possible D gene is TRBD1 (6 bases). This CDR3 region has 15 residues. Germline V gene lookup returns CDR1 SGHTA and CDR2 FQGNSA. Trimming left V 5 bases short and J 4 bases short, with 15 bases between. The CDR3 nucleotides read TGTGCCAGCAGCAGAAGAGGGGGATCCGGAAACACCATATATTTT. It codes for CASSRRGGSGNTIYF.

J is TRBJ1-6 and V is TRBV28; maybe TRBD1 (5 bases). Trimming stripped 5 bases from V and 6 bases from J, with 20 bases between. The CDR3 runs 17 residues. The germline gives CDR1 MDHEN, CDR2 SYDVKM. The DNA of the CDR3 is TGTGCCAGCAGTCCGGATCCGATCAGGGCCCCTAATTCACCCCTCCACTTT. This sequence encodes CASSPDPIRAPNSPLHF.

Note on this clone: The sample holds other DNA sequences that translate to the same CDR3. V usage is TRBV18 and J usage is TRBJ1-1; TRBD1 might be the D (6 bases). The germline CDR1 and CDR2 sequences are KGHSH and LQKENI. This CDR3 region has 15 residues. V was shortened by 3 bases and J by 0 bases, with 11 bases between the two germline ends. CDR3: CASSPYREMNTEAFF. In DNA, the CDR3 is TGTGCCAGCTCACCCTACAGGGAGATGAACACTGAAGCTTTCTTT.

This clone has a single count. The V call is TRBV10-3, the J call TRBJ2-7; 9 bases match TRBD1. V shed 10 bases and J 0 bases; nucleotides not matched to a gene: 10. The CDR3 runs 15 residues. CDR1 is ENHRY, CDR2 SYGVKD, per germline. CDR3 loop: CATKAGTGTSYEQYF. DNA of the CDR3: TGTGCCACCAAAGCCGGGACAGGGACCTCCTACGAGCAGTACTTC.

This clone was seen more than once but under ten times. The junction shows a germline mismatch at one end, possibly a read error. The rearrangement uses TRBV7-9 and TRBJ2-1, with TRBD2 identical over 9 bases. CDR1 and CDR2 (germline): SEHNR, FQNEAQ (reference sequence). The CDR3 loop spans 17 amino acids. This CDR3 reads CSSSSFSGGLSYNEQFF. Here the CDR3 DNA reads TGTTCCAGCAGCTCGTTTAGCGGGGGCCTCTCCTACAATGAGCAGTTCTTC.